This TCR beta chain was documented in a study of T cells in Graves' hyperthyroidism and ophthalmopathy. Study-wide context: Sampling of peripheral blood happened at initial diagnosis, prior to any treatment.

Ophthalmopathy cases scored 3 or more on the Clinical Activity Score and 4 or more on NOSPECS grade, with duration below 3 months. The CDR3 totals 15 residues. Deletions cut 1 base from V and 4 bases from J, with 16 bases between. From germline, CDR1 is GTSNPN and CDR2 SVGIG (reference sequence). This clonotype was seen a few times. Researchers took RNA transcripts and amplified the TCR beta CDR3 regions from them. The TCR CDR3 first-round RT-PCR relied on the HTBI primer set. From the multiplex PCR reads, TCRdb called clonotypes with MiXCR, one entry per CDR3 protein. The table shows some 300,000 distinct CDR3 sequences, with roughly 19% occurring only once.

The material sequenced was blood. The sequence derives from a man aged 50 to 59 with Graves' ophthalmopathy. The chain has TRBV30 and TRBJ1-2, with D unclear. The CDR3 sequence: CAWSAGKGLGYGYTF. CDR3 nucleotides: TGTGCCTGGAGTGCCGGAAAGGGTTTGGGCTATGGCTACACCTTC. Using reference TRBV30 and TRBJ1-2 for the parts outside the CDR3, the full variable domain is SQTIHQWPATLVQPVGSPLSLECTVEGTSNPNLYWYRQAAGRGLQLLFYSVGIGQISSEVPQNLSASRPQDRQFILSSKKLLLSDSGFYLCAWSAGKGLGYGYTFGSGTRLTVV.